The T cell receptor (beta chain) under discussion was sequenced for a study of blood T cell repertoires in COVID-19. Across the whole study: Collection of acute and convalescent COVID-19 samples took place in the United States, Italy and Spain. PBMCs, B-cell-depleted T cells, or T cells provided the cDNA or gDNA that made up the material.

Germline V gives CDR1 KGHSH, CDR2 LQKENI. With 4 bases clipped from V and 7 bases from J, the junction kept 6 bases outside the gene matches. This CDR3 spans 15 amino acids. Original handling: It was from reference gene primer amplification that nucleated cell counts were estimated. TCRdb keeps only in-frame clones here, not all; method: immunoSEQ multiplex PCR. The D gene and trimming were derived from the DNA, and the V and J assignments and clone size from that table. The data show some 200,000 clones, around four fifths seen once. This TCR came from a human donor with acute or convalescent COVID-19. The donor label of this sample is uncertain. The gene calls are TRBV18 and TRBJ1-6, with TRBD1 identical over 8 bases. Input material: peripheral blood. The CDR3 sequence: CASSLGQGENSPLHF. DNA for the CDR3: TGTGCCAGCTCACTAGGACAGGGCGAAAATTCACCCCTCCACTTT.